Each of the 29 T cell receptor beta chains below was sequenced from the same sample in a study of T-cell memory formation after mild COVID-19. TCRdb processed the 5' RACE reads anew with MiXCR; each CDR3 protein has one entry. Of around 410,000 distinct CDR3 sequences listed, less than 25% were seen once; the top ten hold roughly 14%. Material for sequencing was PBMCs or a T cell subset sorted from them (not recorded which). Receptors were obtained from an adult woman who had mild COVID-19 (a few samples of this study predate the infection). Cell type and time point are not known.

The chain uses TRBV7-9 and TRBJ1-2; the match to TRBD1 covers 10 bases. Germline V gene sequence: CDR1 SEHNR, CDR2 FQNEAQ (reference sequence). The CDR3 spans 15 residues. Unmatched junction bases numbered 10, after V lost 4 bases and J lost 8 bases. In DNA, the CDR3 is TGTGCCAGCAGCTCAACCGGGACAGGGGTGGAAGGCTACACCTTC. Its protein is CASSSTGTGVEGYTF. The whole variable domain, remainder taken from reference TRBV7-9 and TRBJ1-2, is DTGVSQNPRHKITKRGQNVTFRCDPISEHNRLYWYRQTLGQGPEFLTYFQNEAQLEKSRLLSDRFSAERPKGSFSTLEIQRTEQGDSAMYLCASSSTGTGVEGYTFGSGTRLTVV.

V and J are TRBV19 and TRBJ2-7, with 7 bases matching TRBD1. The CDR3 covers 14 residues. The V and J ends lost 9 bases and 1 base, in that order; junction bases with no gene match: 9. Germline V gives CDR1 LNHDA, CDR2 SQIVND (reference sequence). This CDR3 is CASRRDSGSYEQYF. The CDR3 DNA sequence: TGTGCCAGCCGCCGGGACAGCGGATCCTACGAGCAGTACTTC.

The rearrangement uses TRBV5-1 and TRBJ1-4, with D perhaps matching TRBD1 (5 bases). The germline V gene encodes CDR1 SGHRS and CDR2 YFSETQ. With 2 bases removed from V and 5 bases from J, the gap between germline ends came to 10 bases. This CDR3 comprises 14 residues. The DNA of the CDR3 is TGCGCCAGCAGCTTTGGGGACTTCAATGAAAAACTGTTTTTT. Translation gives CASSFGDFNEKLFF.

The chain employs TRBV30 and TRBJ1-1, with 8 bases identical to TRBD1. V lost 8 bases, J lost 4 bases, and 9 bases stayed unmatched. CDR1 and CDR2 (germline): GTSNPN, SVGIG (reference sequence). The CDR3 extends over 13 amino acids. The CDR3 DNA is TGTGCCGGACAGGGACTTGGGGGCACTGAAGCTTTCTTT. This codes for CAGQGLGGTEAFF. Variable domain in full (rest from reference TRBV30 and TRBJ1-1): SQTIHQWPATLVQPVGSPLSLECTVEGTSNPNLYWYRQAAGRGLQLLFYSVGIGQISSEVPQNLSASRPQDRQFILSSKKLLLSDSGFYLCAGQGLGGTEAFFGQGTRLTVV.

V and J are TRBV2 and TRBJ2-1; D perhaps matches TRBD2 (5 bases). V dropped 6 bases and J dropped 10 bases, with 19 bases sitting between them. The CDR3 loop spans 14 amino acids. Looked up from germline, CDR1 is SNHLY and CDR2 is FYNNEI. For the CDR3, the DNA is TGTGCCAGCAGGAGGAGTCCACTAGACTCGGAGCAGTTCTTC. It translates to CASRRSPLDSEQFF. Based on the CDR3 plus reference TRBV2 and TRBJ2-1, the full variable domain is EPEVTQTPSHQVTQMGQEVILRCVPISNHLYFYWYRQILGQKVEFLVSFYNNEISEKSEIFDDQFSVERPDGSNFTLKIRSTKLEDSAMYFCASRRSPLDSEQFFGPGTRLTVL.

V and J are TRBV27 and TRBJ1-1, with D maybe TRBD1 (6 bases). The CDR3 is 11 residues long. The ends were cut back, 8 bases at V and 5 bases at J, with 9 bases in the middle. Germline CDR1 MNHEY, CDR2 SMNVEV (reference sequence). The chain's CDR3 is CASGGTTEAFF. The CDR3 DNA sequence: TGTGCCAGCGGGGGGACAACTGAAGCTTTCTTT.

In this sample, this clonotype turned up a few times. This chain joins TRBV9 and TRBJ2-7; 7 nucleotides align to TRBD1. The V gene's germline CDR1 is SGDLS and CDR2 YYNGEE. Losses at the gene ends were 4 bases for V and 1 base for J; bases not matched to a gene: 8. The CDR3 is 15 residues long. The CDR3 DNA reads TGTGCCAGCAGCCCCTCCGGGACAGATTCCTACGAGCAGTACTTC. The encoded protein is CASSPSGTDSYEQYF.

CDR3 coding DNA: TGTGCCAGCAGTCAGACCGGGACAAGGGGGGAAAAACTGTTTTTT. Translated: CASSQTGTRGEKLFF. The chain uses TRBV7-9 and TRBJ1-4; TRBD1 is a possible D gene (6 bases). There are 15 residues in the CDR3. Between the trimmed V and J ends, which lost 6 bases and 8 bases, there was a span of 19 bases. CDR1 and CDR2 (germline): SEHNR, FQNEAQ (reference sequence).

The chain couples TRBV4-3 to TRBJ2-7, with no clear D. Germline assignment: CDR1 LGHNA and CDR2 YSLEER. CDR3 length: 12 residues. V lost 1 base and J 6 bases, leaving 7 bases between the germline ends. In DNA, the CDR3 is TGCGCCAGCAGCCAAGTGACGTCCGAGCAGTACTTC. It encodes CASSQVTSEQYF.

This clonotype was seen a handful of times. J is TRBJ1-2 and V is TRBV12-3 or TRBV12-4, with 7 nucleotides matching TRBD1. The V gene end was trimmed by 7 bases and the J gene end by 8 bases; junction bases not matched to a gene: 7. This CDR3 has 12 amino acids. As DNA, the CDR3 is TGTGCCAGCACCGACAGGGCAAGCGGCTACACCTTC. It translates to CASTDRASGYTF.

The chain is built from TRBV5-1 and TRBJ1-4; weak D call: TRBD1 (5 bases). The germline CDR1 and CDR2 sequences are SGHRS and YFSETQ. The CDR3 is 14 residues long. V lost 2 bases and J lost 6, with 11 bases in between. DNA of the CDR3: TGCGCCAGCAGCTTAGCAGGGTATGATGAAAAACTGTTTTTT. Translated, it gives CASSLAGYDEKLFF.

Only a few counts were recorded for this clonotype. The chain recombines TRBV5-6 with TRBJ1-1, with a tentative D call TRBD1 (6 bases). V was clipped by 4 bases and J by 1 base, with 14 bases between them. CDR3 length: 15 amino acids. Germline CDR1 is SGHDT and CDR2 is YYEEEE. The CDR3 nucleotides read TGTGCCAGCAGCATGGACAGATTTACGAACACTGAAGCTTTCTTT. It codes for CASSMDRFTNTEAFF. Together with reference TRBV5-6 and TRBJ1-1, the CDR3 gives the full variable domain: DAGVTQSPTHLIKTRGQQVTLRCSPKSGHDTVSWYQQALGQGPQFIFQYYEEEERQRGNFPDRFSGHQFPNYSSELNVNALLLGDSALYLCASSMDRFTNTEAFFGQGTRLTVV.

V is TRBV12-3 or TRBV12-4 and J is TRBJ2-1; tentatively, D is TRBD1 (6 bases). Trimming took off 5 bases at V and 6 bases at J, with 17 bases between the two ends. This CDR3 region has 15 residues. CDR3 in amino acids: CASSRETGLTNEQFF. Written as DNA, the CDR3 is TGTGCCAGCAGTCGAGAAACAGGGCTCACCAATGAGCAGTTCTTC.

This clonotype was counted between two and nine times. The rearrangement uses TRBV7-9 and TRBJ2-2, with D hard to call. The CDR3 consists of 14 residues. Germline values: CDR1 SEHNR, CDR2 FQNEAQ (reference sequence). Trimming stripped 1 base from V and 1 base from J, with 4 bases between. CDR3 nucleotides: TGTGCCAGCAGCTTAGGCAAGAACACCGGGGAGCTGTTTTTT. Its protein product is CASSLGKNTGELFF. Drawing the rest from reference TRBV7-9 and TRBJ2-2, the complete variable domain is DTGVSQNPRHKITKRGQNVTFRCDPISEHNRLYWYRQTLGQGPEFLTYFQNEAQLEKSRLLSDRFSAERPKGSFSTLEIQRTEQGDSAMYLCASSLGKNTGELFFGEGSRLTVL.

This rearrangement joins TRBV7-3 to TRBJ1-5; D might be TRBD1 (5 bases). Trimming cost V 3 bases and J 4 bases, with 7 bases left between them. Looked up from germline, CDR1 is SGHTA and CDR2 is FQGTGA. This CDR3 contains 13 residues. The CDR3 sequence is CASSLGTNQPQHF. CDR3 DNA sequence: TGTGCCAGCAGCTTGGGGACTAATCAGCCCCAGCATTTT.

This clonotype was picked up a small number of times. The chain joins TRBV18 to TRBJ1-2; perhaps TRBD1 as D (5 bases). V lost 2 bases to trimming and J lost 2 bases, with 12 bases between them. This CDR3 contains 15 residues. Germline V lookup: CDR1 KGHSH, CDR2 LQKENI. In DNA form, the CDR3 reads TGTGCCAGCTCACCAGGGCCGAGGGGCAACTATGGCTACACCTTC. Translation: CASSPGPRGNYGYTF.

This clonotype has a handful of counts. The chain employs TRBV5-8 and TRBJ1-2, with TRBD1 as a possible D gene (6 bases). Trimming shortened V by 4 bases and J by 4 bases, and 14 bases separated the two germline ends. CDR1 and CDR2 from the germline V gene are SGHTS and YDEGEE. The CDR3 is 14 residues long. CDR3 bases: TGTGCCAGCAGCCGGGGGCAGGAGGGCTATGGCTACACCTTC. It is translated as CASSRGQEGYGYTF.

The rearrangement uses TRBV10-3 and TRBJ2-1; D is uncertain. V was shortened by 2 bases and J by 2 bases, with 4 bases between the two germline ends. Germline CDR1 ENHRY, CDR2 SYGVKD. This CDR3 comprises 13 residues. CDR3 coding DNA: TGTGCCATCAGTGAGGGAACCTACAATGAGCAGTTCTTC. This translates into CAISEGTYNEQFF.

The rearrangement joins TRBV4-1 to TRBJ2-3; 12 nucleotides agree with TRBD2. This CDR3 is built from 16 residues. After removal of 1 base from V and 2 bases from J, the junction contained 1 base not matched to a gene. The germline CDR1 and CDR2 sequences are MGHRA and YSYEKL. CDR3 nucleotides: TGCGCCAGCAGCCAAGGACTAGCGGGAGCCACAGATACGCAGTATTTT. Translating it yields CASSQGLAGATDTQYF.

CDR3 region: CASSTEGADYGYTF. The DNA for the CDR3 is TGTGCCAGCAGTACCGAGGGGGCTGACTATGGCTACACCTTC. The V call is TRBV6-5, the J call TRBJ1-2; TRBD1 aligns across 7 bases. This CDR3 spans 14 amino acids. Per germline, CDR1 MNHEY and CDR2 SVGAGI. V shed 5 bases and J 3 bases; nucleotides not matched to a gene: 6.

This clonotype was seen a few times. CDR3 loop: CASAAGEPNEQYF. The CDR3 bases are TGTGCCAGCGCGGCAGGGGAGCCCAACGAGCAGTACTTC. The V gene is TRBV2, the J gene TRBJ2-7, with a weak D call TRBD1 (6 bases). CDR3 size: 13 residues. CDR1 and CDR2 (germline): SNHLY, FYNNEI. V was cut by 8 bases and J by 5 bases, with 16 bases left in between.

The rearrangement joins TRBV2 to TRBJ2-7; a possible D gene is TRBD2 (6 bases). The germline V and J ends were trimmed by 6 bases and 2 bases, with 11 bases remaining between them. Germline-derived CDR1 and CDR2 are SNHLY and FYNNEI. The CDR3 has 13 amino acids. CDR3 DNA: TGTGCCAGCAGCGGGGACTGGACCTACGAGCAGTACTTC. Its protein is CASSGDWTYEQYF.

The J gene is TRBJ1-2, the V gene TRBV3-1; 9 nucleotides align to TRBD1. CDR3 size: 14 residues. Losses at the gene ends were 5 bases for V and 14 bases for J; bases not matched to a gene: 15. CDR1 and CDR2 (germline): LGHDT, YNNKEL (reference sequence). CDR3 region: CASSISGQGARGTF. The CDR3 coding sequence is TGTGCCAGCAGCATATCGGGACAGGGAGCTAGGGGGACCTTC. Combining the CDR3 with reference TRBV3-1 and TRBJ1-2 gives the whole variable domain DTAVSQTPKYLVTQMGNDKSIKCEQNLGHDTMYWYKQDSKKFLKIMFSYNNKELIINETVPNRFSPKSPDKAHLNLHINSLELGDSAVYFCASSISGQGARGTFGSGTRLTVV.

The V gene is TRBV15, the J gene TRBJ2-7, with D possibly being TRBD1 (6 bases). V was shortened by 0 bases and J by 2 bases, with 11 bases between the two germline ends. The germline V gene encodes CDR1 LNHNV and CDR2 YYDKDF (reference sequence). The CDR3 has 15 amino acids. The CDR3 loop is CATSREFRGAYEQYF. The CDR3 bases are TGTGCCACCAGCAGAGAGTTCAGGGGCGCCTACGAGCAGTACTTC.

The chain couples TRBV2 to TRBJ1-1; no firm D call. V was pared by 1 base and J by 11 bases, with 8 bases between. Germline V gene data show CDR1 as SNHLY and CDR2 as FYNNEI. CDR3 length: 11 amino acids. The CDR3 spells CASSEEQLAFF. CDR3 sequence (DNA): TGTGCCAGCAGTGAAGAACAGCTGGCTTTCTTT.

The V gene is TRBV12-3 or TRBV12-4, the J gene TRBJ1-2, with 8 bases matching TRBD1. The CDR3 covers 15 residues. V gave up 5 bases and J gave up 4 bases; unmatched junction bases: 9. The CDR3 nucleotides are TGTGCCAGCAGTGCTTCCCAGGGGGCGGGCTATGGCTACACCTTC. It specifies CASSASQGAGYGYTF.

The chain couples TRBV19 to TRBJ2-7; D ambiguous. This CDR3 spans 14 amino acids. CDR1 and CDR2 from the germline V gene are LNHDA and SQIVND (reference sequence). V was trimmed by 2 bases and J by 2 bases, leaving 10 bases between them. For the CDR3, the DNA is TGTGCCAGTAGTATATCGGTAGGTCCCTACGAGCAGTACTTC. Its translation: CASSISVGPYEQYF. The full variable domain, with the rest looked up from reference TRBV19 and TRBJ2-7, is DGGITQSPKYLFRKEGQNVTLSCEQNLNHDAMYWYRQDPGQGLRLIYYSQIVNDFQKGDIAEGYSVSREKKESFPLTVTSAQKNPTAFYLCASSISVGPYEQYFGPGTRLTVT.

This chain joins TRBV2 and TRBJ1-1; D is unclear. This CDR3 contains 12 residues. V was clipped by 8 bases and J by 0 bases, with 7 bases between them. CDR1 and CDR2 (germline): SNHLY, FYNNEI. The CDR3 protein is CASGLVNTEAFF. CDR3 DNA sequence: TGTGCCAGCGGATTGGTGAACACTGAAGCTTTCTTT.

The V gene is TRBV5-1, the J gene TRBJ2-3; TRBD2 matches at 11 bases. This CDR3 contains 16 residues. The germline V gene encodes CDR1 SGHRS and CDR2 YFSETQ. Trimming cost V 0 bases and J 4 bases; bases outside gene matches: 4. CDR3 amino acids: CASSLAIAGGPDTQYF. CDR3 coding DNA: TGCGCCAGCAGCTTGGCCATAGCGGGAGGGCCAGATACGCAGTATTTT.